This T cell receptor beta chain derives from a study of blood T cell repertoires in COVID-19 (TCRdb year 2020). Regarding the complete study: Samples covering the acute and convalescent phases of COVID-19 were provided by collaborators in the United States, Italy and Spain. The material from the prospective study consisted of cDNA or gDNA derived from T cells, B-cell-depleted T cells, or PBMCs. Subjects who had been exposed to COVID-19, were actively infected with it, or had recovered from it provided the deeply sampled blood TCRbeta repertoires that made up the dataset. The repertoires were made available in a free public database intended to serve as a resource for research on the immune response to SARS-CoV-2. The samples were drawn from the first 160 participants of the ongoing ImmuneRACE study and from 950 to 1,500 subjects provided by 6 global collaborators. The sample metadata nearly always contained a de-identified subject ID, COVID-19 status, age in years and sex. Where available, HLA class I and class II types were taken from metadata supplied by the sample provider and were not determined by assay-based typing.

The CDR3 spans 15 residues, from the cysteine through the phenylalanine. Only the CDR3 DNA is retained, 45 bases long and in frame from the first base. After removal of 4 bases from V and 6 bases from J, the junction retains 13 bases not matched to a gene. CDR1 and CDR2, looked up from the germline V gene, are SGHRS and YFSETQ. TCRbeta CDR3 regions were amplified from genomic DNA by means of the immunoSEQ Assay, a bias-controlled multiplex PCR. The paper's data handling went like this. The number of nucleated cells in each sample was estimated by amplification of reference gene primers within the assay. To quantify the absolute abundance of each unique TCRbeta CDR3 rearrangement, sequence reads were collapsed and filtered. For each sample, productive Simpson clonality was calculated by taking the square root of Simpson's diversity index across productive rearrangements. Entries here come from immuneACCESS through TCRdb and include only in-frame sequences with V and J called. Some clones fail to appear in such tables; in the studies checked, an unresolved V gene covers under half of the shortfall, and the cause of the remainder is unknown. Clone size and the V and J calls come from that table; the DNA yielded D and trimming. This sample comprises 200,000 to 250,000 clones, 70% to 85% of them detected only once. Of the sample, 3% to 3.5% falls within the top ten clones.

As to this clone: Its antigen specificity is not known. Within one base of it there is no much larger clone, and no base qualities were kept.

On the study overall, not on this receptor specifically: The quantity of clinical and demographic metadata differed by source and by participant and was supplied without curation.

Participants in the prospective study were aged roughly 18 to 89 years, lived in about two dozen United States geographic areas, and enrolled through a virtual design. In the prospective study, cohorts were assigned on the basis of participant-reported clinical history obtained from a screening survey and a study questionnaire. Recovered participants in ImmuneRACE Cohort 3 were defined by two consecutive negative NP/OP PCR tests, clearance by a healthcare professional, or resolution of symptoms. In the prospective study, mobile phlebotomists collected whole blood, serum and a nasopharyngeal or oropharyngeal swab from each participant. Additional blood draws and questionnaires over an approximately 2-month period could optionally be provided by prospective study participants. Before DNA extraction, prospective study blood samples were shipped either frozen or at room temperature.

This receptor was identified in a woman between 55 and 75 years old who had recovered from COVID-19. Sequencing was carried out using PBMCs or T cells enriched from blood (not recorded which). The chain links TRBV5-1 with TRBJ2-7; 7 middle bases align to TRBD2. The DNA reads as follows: TGCGCCAGCAGCCCTGGGTCTGGCGGGGGTGGCGAGCAGTACTTC. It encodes CASSPGSGGGGEQYF.